This T cell receptor beta chain comes out of a study of identical twins. Study-level points and caveats: Interpretation of the results relied on cross-sectional statistical analysis and not on following the same donors.

This clonotype was counted many times. Its target is unknown. Template switching, a step in the protocol, added a universal primer site, and cDNA carried unique molecular identifiers. TCRdb reprocessed the 5' RACE reads with MiXCR, giving one entry per CDR3 protein. The data hold about 240,000 distinct CDR3 sequences, with approximately 6.8% observed a single time. The V segment lost 5 bases and the J segment 8 bases; nucleotides outside the gene matches: 10. The CDR3 is 14 residues long. Germline V lookup: CDR1 SQVTM, CDR2 ANQGSEA. These sequences were also reported in another study, on yellow fever vaccine responses in identical twins.

Sample: CD8+ T cells sorted from blood. The V call is TRBV29-1, the J call TRBJ2-1; 9 nucleotides line up with TRBD1. The source is a woman aged 18 to 35 in good health. Written as DNA, the CDR3 is TGCAGCGTTCCGGGACAGGGTCTGTTCCATGAGCAGTTCTTC. Encoded protein: CSVPGQGLFHEQFF.